Following are 2 T cell receptor beta chains from one sample sequenced in a study of technical replicates of blood from several donors. Measured with immunoSEQ multiplex PCR; TCRdb has only the in-frame clones, and not every one. The sample contains around 78,000 clones, approximately 95% of which appear only once. Sequenced sample: T cells isolated from PBMCs. All receptors come from a human donor in good health.

The gene calls are TRBV6-6 and TRBJ2-5, with 11 bases lining up with TRBD2. The CDR3 has 14 amino acids. Germline trimming cut 7 bases from V and 5 bases from J; bases unmatched to any gene: 6. Per the germline V gene, CDR1 is MNHNY and CDR2 is SVGAGI (reference sequence). CDR3 loop: CASTDSSGRETQYF. CDR3 bases: TGTGCCAGCACCGATTCTAGCGGGAGGGAGACCCAGTACTTC.

This chain uses TRBV27 with TRBJ2-6, with 9 positions matching TRBD1. The CDR3 is 18 amino acids. Trimming removed 5 bases from V and 0 bases from J; junction bases left unmatched: 8. The germline gives CDR1 MNHEY, CDR2 SMNVEV (reference sequence). The DNA of the CDR3 is TGTGCCAGCAGTACGCCGGGACAGGGTTTCTCTGGGGCCAACGTCCTGACTTTC. Amino acid sequence: CASSTPGQGFSGANVLTF.